A selection of T cell receptor beta chains follows, all from one sample in a study of chemoradiotherapy in HPV16-positive cancers. Produced via immunoSEQ multiplex PCR; TCRdb's table is partial and in-frame only. Here the sample spans under 70,000 clones, 90% being singletons. The specimen was blood, collected from a patient who underwent chemoradiotherapy. These receptors were obtained from a human donor with HPV-associated anogenital cancer. Each CDR3 is given with its conserved first and last residue. D genes are given only for firm matches. Expanded clones are given a class, and other clones once, few, many or no size at all.

j_call	clone_size	cdr3_length	d_call	v_call	cdr3_nt	cdr3_aa
TRBJ2-1	.	16	TRBD1	TRBV7-9	TGTGCCAGCAGCTCCATCCGGGACAGGGTCTACAATGAGCAGTTCTTC	CASSSIRDRVYNEQFF
TRBJ1-2	.	13	TRBD1	TRBV6-5	TGTGCCAGCAGTTCACCAGGGGGCCTTGGCTACACCTTC	CASSSPGGLGYTF
TRBJ2-5	.	13	.	TRBV2	TGTGCCAGCAGTGAAGCTACATTCGACCCTGTGGACTTC	CASSEATFDPVDF
TRBJ2-7	few	16	.	TRBV9	TGTGCCAGCAGCGTAGCCGCGCAGGGCCCCCCCTACGAGCAGTACTTC	CASSVAAQGPPYEQYF
TRBJ1-2	.	14	.	TRBV4-1	TGCGCCAGCAGCGTTGTAGGGATTGGAGAAGGCTACACCTTC	CASSVVGIGEGYTF
TRBJ1-2	.	14	.	TRBV10-1	TGCGCCAGCCTTCCCTACGAGGCCTACTATGGCTACACCTTC	CASLPYEAYYGYTF
TRBJ2-7	.	16	.	TRBV21-1	TGTGCCAGCAGCGACCGCCTCAGGGGGGCCTCCTACGAGCAGTACTTC	CASSDRLRGASYEQYF
TRBJ2-7	once	16	.	TRBV15	TGTGCCACCAGCAGAGAGATGGCAGGGGAATTCTACGAGCAGTACTTC	CATSREMAGEFYEQYF
TRBJ1-1	.	15	.	TRBV19	TGTGCCAGTAGTATAGATCACGGCGGGCACACTGAAGCTTTCTTT	CASSIDHGGHTEAFF
TRBJ1-2	.	14	.	TRBV18	TGTGCCAGCTCTCTAAAAGAGGGGAACTATGGCTACACCTTC	CASSLKEGNYGYTF
TRBJ1-5	.	15	.	TRBV5-6	TGTGCCAGCAGCCCCATGGCGGCAAGGGAAGGGGCCCAGCATTTT	CASSPMAAREGAQHF
TRBJ2-5	.	18	TRBD2	TRBV5-4	TGTGCCAGCACCACGGGGGGGCGGGACACAATTAAGCAAGAGACCCAGTACTTC	CASTTGGRDTIKQETQYF
TRBJ2-1	.	16	.	TRBV11-2	TGTGCCAGCAGCTTAGATCAACGGGGGCCCTACAATGAGCAGTTCTTC	CASSLDQRGPYNEQFF
TRBJ1-1	.	11	.	TRBV20-1	TGCAGTGCTTACTTGAACACTGAAGCTTTCTTT	CSAYLNTEAFF
TRBJ2-7	.	15	TRBD1	TRBV6-6	TGTGCCAGCAGTTACTCGGCGGGACAGGGCTACGAGCAGTACTTC	CASSYSAGQGYEQYF
TRBJ2-5	.	15	.	TRBV5-1	TGCGCCAGCAGCTTGGTAGGGGGTCCGCAAGAGACCCAGTACTTC	CASSLVGGPQETQYF
TRBJ2-7	.	13	.	TRBV7-9	TGTGCCAGCAGCTTAGCGGGGACCGGCGAGCAGTACTTC	CASSLAGTGEQYF
TRBJ2-2	.	15	TRBD2	TRBV6-5	TGTGCCAGCAGTTACCGGACTAGCGGATCCGGGGAGCTGTTTTTT	CASSYRTSGSGELFF
TRBJ2-1	.	18	TRBD2	TRBV4-1	TGCGCCAGCAGCCAAGATCGGGGACTAGTGGTGGACGGGCTTGAGCAGTTCTTC	CASSQDRGLVVDGLEQFF
TRBJ1-4	.	13	.	TRBV19	TGTGCCAGTAGTCCTTTATTGAATGAAAAACTGTTTTTT	CASSPLLNEKLFF
TRBJ2-1	.	17	TRBD2	TRBV7-9	TGTGCCAGCAGCTTGTCTAGCGGGGGGGCCAGGTACAATGAGCAGTTCTTC	CASSLSSGGARYNEQFF
TRBJ1-6	.	16	.	TRBV21-1	TGTGCCAGCAGGACGAAAGCCAGCTCCTATAATTCACCCCTCCACTTT	CASRTKASSYNSPLHF
TRBJ1-2	.	16	.	TRBV2	TGTGCCAGCAGTGAAGGGAGGCCGAGACATTCCTATGGCTACACCTTC	CASSEGRPRHSYGYTF
TRBJ1-5	.	15	.	TRBV7-9	TGTGCCAGCAGCTTAGACGGGACAAGCAATCAGCCCCAGCATTTT	CASSLDGTSNQPQHF
TRBJ2-3	.	16	.	TRBV27	TGTGCCAGCAGTCCCTCCGGGTCGACAAGCACAGATACGCAGTATTTT	CASSPSGSTSTDTQYF
TRBJ1-1	.	15	.	TRBV4-3	TGCGCCAGCAGCCAAGAGACCGCCAGAAGAACTGAAGCTTTCTTT	CASSQETARRTEAFF
TRBJ2-7	few	13	TRBD1	TRBV6-5	TGTGCCAGCAGCGACGGACAGGGCTACGAGCAGTACTTC	CASSDGQGYEQYF
TRBJ2-5	.	15	TRBD1	TRBV4-3	TGCGCCAGCAGCCATAACAGGGGGTACCAAGAGACCCAGTACTTC	CASSHNRGYQETQYF
TRBJ2-2	.	14	.	TRBV6-4	TGTGCCAGCAAGGCGGGCCGGGGCGGCGGGGAGCTGTTTTTT	CASKAGRGGGELFF
TRBJ2-2	.	17	.	TRBV6-1	TGTGCCAGCAGTGCCGGCCTAACGCGCGTGGGCACCGGGGAGCTGTTTTTT	CASSAGLTRVGTGELFF
TRBJ2-7	.	15	.	TRBV6-5	TGTGCCAGCAGTACCTACGGCACGGGTCCCTACGAGCAGTACTTC	CASSTYGTGPYEQYF
TRBJ2-7	.	15	.	TRBV7-2	TGTGCCAGCAGCTTAGACGGGACAAGCTCCTACGAGCAGTACTTC	CASSLDGTSSYEQYF
TRBJ1-2	.	15	TRBD1	TRBV6-1	TGTGCCAGCAGTGCGTACAGGGGTTCAGGGTATGGCTACACCTTC	CASSAYRGSGYGYTF
TRBJ2-3	.	15	TRBD2	TRBV19	TGTGCCAGTAGCCAGGGGGGACTAGCGTTGAATACGCAGTATTTT	CASSQGGLALNTQYF
TRBJ2-2	.	16	TRBD2	TRBV7-2	TGTGCCAGCAGCCTGGACTCTAGCGGGAGAGCCGGGGAGCTGTTTTTT	CASSLDSSGRAGELFF
TRBJ2-7	.	14	.	TRBV9	TGTGCCAGCAGCGTAGCCAACAGGGCTGAAGAGCAGTACTTC	CASSVANRAEEQYF
TRBJ2-5	.	12	TRBD1	TRBV5-4	TGTGCCAGCAAGGGGGCAGGTGAGACCCAGTACTTC	CASKGAGETQYF
TRBJ1-1	.	13	.	TRBV6-5	TGTGCCAGCAGTCGGGGGGTAGCCACTGAAGCTTTCTTT	CASSRGVATEAFF
TRBJ2-3	.	15	.	TRBV2	TGTGCCAGCAGTGAAGCCCCGCCACCCACAGATACGCAGTATTTT	CASSEAPPPTDTQYF
TRBJ2-5	.	13	.	TRBV7-3	TGTGCCAGCAGCATCTCGTACCAAGAGACCCAGTACTTC	CASSISYQETQYF
TRBJ2-7	.	15	TRBD1	TRBV11-3	TGTGCCAGCAGCTCCCCCGGGACAGGGGGCTCCGAGCAGTACTTC	CASSSPGTGGSEQYF
TRBJ2-5	once	15	.	TRBV7-6	TGTGCCAGCAGCTTAGAAAGGGCCAGCGCGGAGACCCAGTACTTC	CASSLERASAETQYF
TRBJ1-1	.	15	.	TRBV5-1	TGCGCCAGCAGCCTTCACCAGGGGATGAACACTGAAGCTTTCTTT	CASSLHQGMNTEAFF
TRBJ2-1	.	12	.	TRBV30	TGTGCCTGGAGCCTGCGGGGCAATGAGCAGTTCTTC	CAWSLRGNEQFF
TRBJ2-1	.	14	.	TRBV7-2	TGTGCCAGCAGCCCGCCCCACTTGACTGGTGAGCAGTTCTTC	CASSPPHLTGEQFF
TRBJ1-6	few	13	.	TRBV5-4	TGTGCCAGCAGAACCGAAAACAGGGATCCCCTCCACTTT	CASRTENRDPLHF
TRBJ2-7	.	15	TRBD1	TRBV18	TGTGCCAGCTCCCAAGGACAGGATCCCTCCTACGAGCAGTACTTC	CASSQGQDPSYEQYF
TRBJ1-5	.	13	.	TRBV29-1	TGCAGCGTTGAAGTTGGGAACAATCAGCCCCAGCATTTT	CSVEVGNNQPQHF
TRBJ2-7	.	15	TRBD2	TRBV19	TGTGCCAGTAGTATAGACGAGCGGGGAACCTACGAGCAGTACTTC	CASSIDERGTYEQYF
TRBJ1-6	.	16	.	TRBV4-2	TGTGCCAGCAGCCAAGATTTAAGCTCCTATAATTCACCCCTCCACTTT	CASSQDLSSYNSPLHF
TRBJ2-3	.	13	TRBD1	TRBV7-2	TGTGCCAGCAGCGCGGACAGGGGTTTCGTTTCGGATTTT	CASSADRGFVSDF
TRBJ1-1	.	15	TRBD1	TRBV5-6	TGTGCCAGCAGCTTTGGGACAGGGGGGAACACTGAAGCTTTCTTT	CASSFGTGGNTEAFF